The next 20 T cell receptor beta chains were all read from a single sample in a study of OX40 agonist ivuxolimab in advanced cancers. Method: immunoSEQ multiplex PCR; TCRdb's copy keeps in-frame clones and lacks some. The profile shows about 100,000 clones, 90% of them singletons. The specimen comprised CD4+ or CD8+ T cells sorted from blood, sampled in a trial of the OX40 agonist ivuxolimab. These receptors originate from an adult with an advanced solid tumor such as melanoma, head and neck, liver or kidney cancer.

V is TRBV5-1 and J is TRBJ1-2, with TRBD1 matching over 9 bases. CDR1 is SGHRS, CDR2 YFSETQ, per germline. The V gene end was trimmed by 4 bases and the J gene end by 4 bases; junction bases not matched to a gene: 17. The CDR3 totals 18 residues. The CDR3 protein is CASSPGEIQGASVYGYTF. The CDR3, as DNA: TGCGCCAGCAGCCCGGGTGAAATACAGGGGGCGTCGGTCTATGGCTACACCTTC.

This chain links TRBV28 with TRBJ1-2, with 7 bases matching TRBD1. This CDR3 region has 15 residues. Germline values: CDR1 MDHEN, CDR2 SYDVKM. With 4 bases clipped from V and 4 bases from J, the junction kept 9 bases outside the gene matches. The CDR3 protein is CASSSQDRVGYGYTF. The DNA of the CDR3 is TGTGCCAGCAGTTCCCAAGACAGGGTCGGCTATGGCTACACCTTC.

The chain uses TRBV28 and TRBJ2-2; D is uncertain. CDR1 and CDR2 from the germline V gene are MDHEN and SYDVKM. This CDR3 has 12 amino acids. CDR3 nucleotides: TGTGCGGCAGAGACTGATACCGGGGAGCTGTTTTTT. It specifies CAAETDTGELFF.

This sequence joins TRBV2 and TRBJ1-1, with a weak D call TRBD1 (5 bases). The germline CDR1 and CDR2 sequences are SNHLY and FYNNEI. CDR3 size: 14 residues. V was clipped by 6 bases and J by 4 bases, with 15 bases between them. CDR3 loop: CASRISGLGTEAFF. The CDR3 DNA follows: TGTGCCAGCAGGATCTCAGGGTTGGGCACTGAAGCTTTCTTT.

The chain combines TRBV11-2 with TRBJ2-1; 13 bases fit TRBD2. The germline gives CDR1 SGHAT, CDR2 FQNNGV. Trimming removed 3 bases from V and 7 bases from J; junction bases left unmatched: 6. The CDR3 is 16 residues long. Here the CDR3 DNA reads TGTGCCAGCAGCTTCAGGGCGGGACTAGCGGGGAATGAGCAGTTCTTC. It codes for CASSFRAGLAGNEQFF.

J is TRBJ2-2 and V is TRBV30; D uncertain. This CDR3 has 13 residues. Germline V gene data show CDR1 as GTSNPN and CDR2 as SVGIG (reference sequence). V was clipped by 4 bases and J by 1 base, with 7 bases between them. CDR3 nucleotide sequence: TGTGCCTGGATGTTTCGGAACACCGGGGAGCTGTTTTTT. Its translation is CAWMFRNTGELFF.

The chain joins TRBV7-9 to TRBJ2-3, with TRBD1 matching over 9 bases. The CDR3 has 16 residues. Germline values: CDR1 SEHNR, CDR2 FQNEAQ (reference sequence). Trimming took 1 base from V and 2 from J; bases not matched to a gene: 4. The chain's CDR3 is CASSLGGQGTTDTQYF. The DNA for the CDR3 is TGTGCCAGCAGCTTAGGGGGACAGGGAACCACAGATACGCAGTATTTT.

This clone was found once. Other DNA sequences of this sample code for an identical CDR3. This chain connects TRBV19 to TRBJ2-5; 9 bases align to TRBD2. CDR3 length: 15 residues. Losses at the gene ends were 3 bases for V and 0 bases for J; bases not matched to a gene: 2. Germline CDR1 is LNHDA and CDR2 is SQIVND (reference sequence). CDR3 in amino acids: CASSILAGNQETQYF. For the CDR3, the DNA is TGTGCCAGTAGTATTCTAGCGGGGAACCAAGAGACCCAGTACTTC.

CDR3 DNA: TGTGCCAGCAGACGGAGCCTGAATGAAAAACTGTTTTTT. Protein: CASRRSLNEKLFF. This rearrangement joins TRBV6-1 to TRBJ1-4; D call uncertain. V gave up 6 bases and J gave up 5 bases, with 10 bases separating them. CDR1 MNHNS and CDR2 SASEGT come from the germline V gene. The CDR3 contains 13 residues.

J is TRBJ2-5 and V is TRBV11-2; 9 bases map to TRBD1. The CDR3 has 16 amino acids. V was pared by 4 bases and J by 5 bases, with 11 bases of the junction left unmatched. The germline V gene has CDR1 SGHAT and CDR2 FQNNGV. CDR3 DNA: TGTGCCAGCAGCTCGTCCGGGACAGGGTCGTTGGAGACCCAGTACTTC. Encoded protein: CASSSSGTGSLETQYF.

The V gene is TRBV5-1, the J gene TRBJ1-6; perhaps TRBD1 as D (5 bases). This CDR3 contains 15 residues. V lost 2 bases to trimming and J lost 6 bases, with 12 bases between them. Per germline, CDR1 SGHRS and CDR2 YFSETQ. CDR3 region: CASSFSRQTNSPLHF. Here the CDR3 DNA reads TGCGCCAGCAGCTTTTCCCGACAGACTAATTCACCCCTCCACTTT.

This chain uses TRBV6-6 with TRBJ2-3; D is uncertain. The CDR3 consists of 15 residues. Trimming cost V 6 bases and J 0 bases, with 13 bases left between them. Per the germline V gene, CDR1 is MNHNY and CDR2 is SVGAGI (reference sequence). The CDR3 reads CASSSFGISTDTQYF. The CDR3 DNA sequence: TGTGCCAGCAGCTCCTTTGGGATTAGCACAGATACGCAGTATTTT.

This clone was seen a handful of times. The chain recombines TRBV19 with TRBJ1-1; 9 nucleotides line up with TRBD1. The V gene end was trimmed by 5 bases and the J gene end by 5 bases; junction bases not matched to a gene: 6. Germline assignment: CDR1 LNHDA and CDR2 SQIVND (reference sequence). The CDR3 loop spans 14 amino acids. The CDR3 DNA sequence: TGTGCCAGTAGTGCGTGGACAGGGGAAACTGAAGCTTTCTTT. It yields the protein CASSAWTGETEAFF.

The chain links TRBV19 to TRBJ1-5, with D unresolved. V shed 7 bases and J shed 1 base, with 11 bases lying between them. CDR3 size: 14 residues. Germline CDR1 and CDR2: LNHDA and SQIVND (reference sequence). The CDR3 nucleotides read TGTGCCAGTACCCGGACGGGGAGCAATCAGCCCCAGCATTTT. Residues: CASTRTGSNQPQHF.

The sample holds a few counts of this clone. V is TRBV19 and J is TRBJ1-1; TRBD1 is a possible D gene (6 bases). Germline V lookup: CDR1 LNHDA, CDR2 SQIVND (reference sequence). There are 13 residues in the CDR3. With 8 bases removed from V and 0 bases from J, the gap between germline ends came to 10 bases. In nucleotides, the CDR3 is TGTGCCAGTTCCGGGACACTGAACACTGAAGCTTTCTTT. It encodes CASSGTLNTEAFF.

V gene TRBV6-4 combines with J gene TRBJ2-1; 9 nucleotides match TRBD2. Germline V CDR1 and CDR2: MRHNA, SNTAGT. CDR3 length equals 15 residues. The V and J ends lost 2 bases and 9 bases, in that order; junction bases with no gene match: 8. DNA of the CDR3: TGTGCCAGCAGTGACCGGGCGGGGGGGCCGGGTGAGCAGTTCTTC. Translating it yields CASSDRAGGPGEQFF.

This clone was seen only once. The V and J genes are TRBV19 and TRBJ1-6, with D tentatively TRBD1 (5 bases). Per the germline V gene, CDR1 is LNHDA and CDR2 is SQIVND (reference sequence). V lost 4 bases to trimming and J lost 8 bases, with 18 bases between them. The CDR3 is 16 residues long. The CDR3 DNA follows: TGTGCCAGTAGTAGGCGGGGGACGGTTGGAGATTCACCCCTCCACTTT. Protein product: CASSRRGTVGDSPLHF.

This clone showed up just a few times. The chain carries TRBV7-9 and TRBJ2-5, with D maybe TRBD2 (6 bases). Germline V CDR1 and CDR2: SEHNR, FQNEAQ (reference sequence). V gave up 5 bases and J gave up 1 base, with 20 bases separating them. The CDR3 runs 17 residues. The CDR3: CASSARLPSALQETQYF. The CDR3 nucleotides are TGTGCCAGCAGCGCCCGTCTACCTAGCGCCCTCCAAGAGACCCAGTACTTC.

The CDR3 DNA sequence: TGCGCCAGCAGCTTGGCTACCAGGGGTGGTGGCACTGAAGCTTTCTTT. It specifies CASSLATRGGGTEAFF. V usage is TRBV5-1 and J usage is TRBJ1-1; weak D call: TRBD1 (6 bases). V lost 0 bases and J 4 bases, leaving 16 bases between the germline ends. The CDR3 has 16 residues. Germline CDR1 reads SGHRS; CDR2 reads YFSETQ.

The gene calls are TRBV15 and TRBJ2-7, with 8 bases fitting TRBD2. The CDR3 totals 15 residues. J lost 5 bases, V lost 5 bases, and 11 bases had no gene match. Germline CDR1 is LNHNV and CDR2 is YYDKDF (reference sequence). CDR3 amino acids: CATSGPSGSNDEQYF. The CDR3 DNA sequence: TGTGCCACCAGCGGACCGAGCGGGAGTAACGACGAGCAGTACTTC.